The 18 T cell receptor beta chains given below trace back to one sample, sequenced in a study of blood T cell repertoires in COVID-19. TCRdb's table, derived via immunoSEQ multiplex PCR, lists solely in-frame clones and lacks some. The table shows 60,000 to 85,000 clones, with around three quarters occurring only once. The sample consisted of peripheral blood. These receptors all come from a human donor in a cohort sampled during active COVID-19.

The chain combines TRBV30 with TRBJ1-2; TRBD1 matches 10 bases. Germline V gives CDR1 GTSNPN, CDR2 SVGIG (reference sequence). V was pared by 3 bases and J by 8 bases, with 9 bases of the junction left unmatched. This CDR3 region has 14 residues. This CDR3 is CAWSVTGTGVGYTF. CDR3 coding DNA: TGTGCCTGGAGCGTAACCGGGACAGGGGTGGGCTACACCTTC.

The chain is built from TRBV6-4 and TRBJ1-6; 7 bases fit TRBD1. J lost 7 bases, V lost 6 bases, and 6 bases had no gene match. Germline lookup yields CDR1 MRHNA and CDR2 SNTAGT. This CDR3 is built from 14 residues. The chain's CDR3 is CASRRTGANSPLHF. As DNA, the CDR3 is TGTGCCAGCAGAAGGACAGGAGCCAATTCACCCCTCCACTTT.

The V gene is TRBV2, the J gene TRBJ1-3; tentatively, D is TRBD1 (6 bases). There are 15 residues in the CDR3. Germline V CDR1 and CDR2: SNHLY, FYNNEI. V was shortened by 4 bases and J by 6 bases, with 16 bases between the two germline ends. The CDR3 DNA follows: TGTGCCAGCAGTGGGACAGCGAAGGATTTAAACACCATATATTTT. It is translated as CASSGTAKDLNTIYF.

The chain employs TRBV6-6 and TRBJ1-6; D may be TRBD1 (5 bases). Germline V lookup: CDR1 MNHNY, CDR2 SVGAGI (reference sequence). V lost 6 bases and J lost 9, with 15 bases in between. The length of the CDR3 is 14 residues. CDR3 nucleotide sequence: TGTGCCAGCAGCCAAGGGGACTGGGGTTCACCCCTCCACTTT. Translation: CASSQGDWGSPLHF.

This clone is a singleton in its sample. V gene TRBV18 combines with J gene TRBJ2-7, with D possibly being TRBD2 (5 bases). CDR1 and CDR2 (germline): KGHSH, LQKENI. V was cut by 2 bases and J by 3 bases, with 11 bases left in between. This CDR3 spans 14 amino acids. CDR3 sequence: CASSPEAGNYEQYF. The DNA of the CDR3 is TGTGCCAGCTCACCAGAGGCGGGTAACTACGAGCAGTACTTC. Complete variable domain (other parts from reference TRBV18 and TRBJ2-7): NAGVMQNPRHLVRRRGQEARLRCSPMKGHSHVYWYRQLPEEGLKFMVYLQKENIIDESGMPKERFSAEFPKEGPSILRIQQVVRGDSAAYFCASSPEAGNYEQYFGPGTRLTVT.

CDR3 region: CASSVGGGGEETQYF. In nucleotides, the CDR3 is TGTGCCAGCAGCGTAGGGGGCGGAGGGGAGGAGACCCAGTACTTC. The genes are TRBV9 and TRBJ2-5; perhaps TRBD2 as D (6 bases). This CDR3 spans 15 amino acids. Germline-derived CDR1 and CDR2 are SGDLS and YYNGEE. V gave up 0 bases and J gave up 5 bases, with 14 bases separating them.

The rearrangement uses TRBV6-5 and TRBJ2-5, with TRBD2 matching over 14 bases. Germline lookup yields CDR1 MNHEY and CDR2 SVGAGI. This CDR3 contains 16 residues. V dropped 4 bases and J dropped 5; count of bases not matched to a gene: 6. The CDR3 nucleotides are TGTGCCAGCAGTTCTGGACTAGCGGGAGGAGGCGAGACCCAGTACTTC. Translated, it gives CASSSGLAGGGETQYF.

V is TRBV4-2 and J is TRBJ2-7, with D perhaps matching TRBD1 (6 bases). Germline V gives CDR1 LGHNA, CDR2 YNFKEQ. V was shortened by 4 bases and J by 4 bases, with 14 bases between the two germline ends. The CDR3 consists of 14 residues. The CDR3 is CASSPTPDRYEQYF. As DNA, the CDR3 is TGTGCCAGCAGCCCGACTCCTGACAGGTACGAGCAGTACTTC.

The gene calls are TRBV28 and TRBJ2-2; maybe TRBD2 (7 bases). CDR1 and CDR2 (germline): MDHEN, SYDVKM. Trimming left V 11 bases short and J 0 bases short, with 13 bases between. The CDR3 is 14 amino acids. CDR3 amino acids: CAGGADSNTGELFF. In DNA, the CDR3 is TGTGCCGGGGGGGCAGACTCGAACACCGGGGAGCTGTTTTTT.

CDR3: CSVGEGRLNTIYF. The CDR3 region has the DNA TGCAGCGTGGGGGAGGGAAGGCTTAACACCATATATTTT. The chain has TRBV29-1 and TRBJ1-3; tentatively, D is TRBD1 (5 bases). With 6 bases removed from V and 7 bases from J, the gap between germline ends came to 16 bases. The CDR3 contains 13 residues. In germline, CDR1 is SQVTM, CDR2 ANQGSEA.

This chain links TRBV5-5 with TRBJ1-5; a weak D match, TRBD1 (6 bases). In germline, CDR1 is SGHKS, CDR2 YYEKEE (reference sequence). The CDR3 totals 16 residues. V shed 4 bases and J shed 2 bases, with 16 bases lying between them. The DNA of the CDR3 is TGTGCCAGCAGCGACTACAGGGTCCGTGGCAATCAGCCCCAGCATTTT. This sequence encodes CASSDYRVRGNQPQHF.

The chain recombines TRBV28 with TRBJ2-5; 7 positions match TRBD1. CDR1 is MDHEN and CDR2 is SYDVKM in the germline V gene. J lost 1 base, V lost 5 bases, and 7 bases had no gene match. CDR3 length equals 15 residues. The CDR3 reads CASSTQQGIQETQYF. CDR3 coding DNA: TGTGCCAGCAGTACCCAACAGGGGATCCAAGAGACCCAGTACTTC.

The chain combines TRBV12-3 or TRBV12-4 with TRBJ2-1; D ambiguous. The CDR3 length is 13 residues. Trimming removed 3 bases at V and 7 bases at J, with 10 bases between. CDR3 sequence (DNA): TGTGCCAGCAGTTTTCCAGCGTTAAATGAGCAGTTCTTC. This translates into CASSFPALNEQFF.

The V gene is TRBV4-2, the J gene TRBJ2-7, with 16 bases matching TRBD2. The germline V gene has CDR1 LGHNA and CDR2 YNFKEQ. The CDR3 runs 16 residues. J gave up 4 bases and V 5 bases, and 5 bases lay outside the gene matches. The DNA of the CDR3 is TGTGCCAGCAGCTCGGGACTAGCGGGAGGGGTATACGAGCAGTACTTC. Its translation: CASSSGLAGGVYEQYF.

The gene calls are TRBV25-1 and TRBJ2-7; 9 positions match TRBD1. The germline CDR1 and CDR2 sequences are MGHDK and SYGVNS. J was trimmed by 9 bases and V by 6 bases; bases with no gene match: 15. This CDR3 is built from 15 residues. CDR3 amino acids: CASSAPWGQGVAQYF. In DNA, the CDR3 is TGTGCCAGCAGCGCACCTTGGGGACAGGGAGTTGCGCAGTACTTC.

This chain links TRBV5-1 with TRBJ2-7, with D perhaps matching TRBD2 (6 bases). Trimming shortened V by 3 bases and J by 5 bases, and 12 bases separated the two germline ends. This CDR3 comprises 13 residues. Germline loops: CDR1 SGHRS, CDR2 YFSETQ. CDR3 residues: CASSYAGPDEQYF. The DNA of the CDR3 is TGCGCCAGCAGCTATGCGGGACCGGACGAGCAGTACTTC.

This chain uses TRBV7-2 with TRBJ2-3; 8 nucleotides align to TRBD2. V gave up 5 bases and J gave up 3 bases; unmatched junction bases: 10. The V gene's germline CDR1 is SGHTA and CDR2 FQGNSA. CDR3 length equals 16 residues. CDR3 protein: CASSPTLAGGTDTQYF. The CDR3 DNA reads as TGTGCCAGCAGCCCAACCCTGGCGGGAGGAACAGATACGCAGTATTTT. The complete variable domain, with remaining parts taken from reference TRBV7-2 and TRBJ2-3, reads GAGVSQSPSNKVTEKGKDVELRCDPISGHTALYWYRQSLGQGLEFLIYFQGNSAPDKSGLPSDRFSAERTGGSVSTLTIQRTQQEDSAVYLCASSPTLAGGTDTQYFGPGTRLTVL.

The chain joins TRBV30 to TRBJ1-1; D is unclear. Germline V gene sequence: CDR1 GTSNPN, CDR2 SVGIG (reference sequence). The CDR3 length is 13 residues. The ends were cut back, 2 bases at V and 1 base at J, with 8 bases in the middle. CDR3 in DNA: TGTGCCTGGAGTCCCTTTCGGAACACTGAAGCTTTCTTT. Protein product: CAWSPFRNTEAFF.